The subject of this entry is one T cell receptor (beta chain). Per the germline V gene, CDR1 is SGHTA and CDR2 is FQGNSA. This CDR3 spans 13 amino acids. J was trimmed by 7 bases and V by 6 bases; bases with no gene match: 5. Use of 60 Vbeta and 13 Jbeta primers characterized the PCR. Repertoires were generated with immunoSEQ multiplex PCR, while TCRdb's copy carries only in-frame clones and drops some. The sample lists around 60,000 clones, 65% to 85% occurring once. This sample is drawn from a study of cytomegalovirus exposure and HLA in healthy donors. Sequenced material: PBMCs. This TCR came from a male donor in good health and CMV-seronegative. The V gene is TRBV7-2, the J gene TRBJ2-4; 8 bases are a match to TRBD2. The CDR3 loop is CASRSGGGNIQYF. As DNA, the CDR3 is TGTGCCAGCAGATCCGGGGGGGGCAACATTCAGTACTTC.